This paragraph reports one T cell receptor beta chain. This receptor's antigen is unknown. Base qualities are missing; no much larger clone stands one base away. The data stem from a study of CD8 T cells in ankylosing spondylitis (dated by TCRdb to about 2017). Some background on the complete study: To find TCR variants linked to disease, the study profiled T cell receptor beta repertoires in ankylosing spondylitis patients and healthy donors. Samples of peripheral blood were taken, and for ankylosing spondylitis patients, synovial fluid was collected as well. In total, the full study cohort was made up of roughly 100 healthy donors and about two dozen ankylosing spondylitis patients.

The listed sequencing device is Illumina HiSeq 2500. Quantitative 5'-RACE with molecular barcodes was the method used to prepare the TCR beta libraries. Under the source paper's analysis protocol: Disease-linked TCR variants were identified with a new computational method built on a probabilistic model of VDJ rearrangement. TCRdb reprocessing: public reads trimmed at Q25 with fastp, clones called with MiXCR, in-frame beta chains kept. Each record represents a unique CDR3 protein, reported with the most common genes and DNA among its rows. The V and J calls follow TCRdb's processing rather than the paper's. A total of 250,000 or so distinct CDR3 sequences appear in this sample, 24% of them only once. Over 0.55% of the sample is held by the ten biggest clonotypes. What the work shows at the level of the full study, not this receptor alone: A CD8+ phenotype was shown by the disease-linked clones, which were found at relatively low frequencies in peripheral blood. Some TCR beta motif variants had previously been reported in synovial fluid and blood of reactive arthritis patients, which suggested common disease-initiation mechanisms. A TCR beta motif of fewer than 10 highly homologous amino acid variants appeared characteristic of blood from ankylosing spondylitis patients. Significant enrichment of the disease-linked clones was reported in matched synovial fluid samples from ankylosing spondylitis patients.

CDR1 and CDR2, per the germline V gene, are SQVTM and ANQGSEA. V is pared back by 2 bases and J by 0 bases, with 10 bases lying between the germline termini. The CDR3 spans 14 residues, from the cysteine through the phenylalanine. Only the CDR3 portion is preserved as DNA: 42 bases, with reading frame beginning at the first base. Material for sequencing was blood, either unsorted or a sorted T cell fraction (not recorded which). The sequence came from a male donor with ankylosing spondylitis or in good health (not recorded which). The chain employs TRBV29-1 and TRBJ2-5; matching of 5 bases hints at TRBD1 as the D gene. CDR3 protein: CSVERPGNQETQYF. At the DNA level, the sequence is TGCAGCGTTGAAAGGCCAGGGAACCAAGAGACCCAGTACTTC.